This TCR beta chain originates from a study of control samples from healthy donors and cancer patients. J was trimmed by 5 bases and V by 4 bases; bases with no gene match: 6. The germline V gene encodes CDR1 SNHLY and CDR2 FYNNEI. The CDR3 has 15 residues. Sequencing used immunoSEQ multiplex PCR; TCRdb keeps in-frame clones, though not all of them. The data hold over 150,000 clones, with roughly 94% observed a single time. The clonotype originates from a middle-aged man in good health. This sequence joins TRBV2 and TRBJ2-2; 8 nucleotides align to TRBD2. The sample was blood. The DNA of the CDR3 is TGTGCCAGCAGTGGGGGGACTAGAGGGACCGGGGAGCTGTTTTTT. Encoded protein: CASSGGTRGTGELFF.